This T cell receptor (beta chain) was sequenced for a study of molecular identifiers for immune sequencing clone quantification (dated by TCRdb to the late 2010s). Study-level background: For a replicate experiment, RNA from approximately 20,000 or 100,000 naive CD8 T cells was divided into five aliquots, and four of the five aliquots were sequenced. This methods study benchmarked molecular-identifier clustering-based TCR repertoire sequencing (MIDCIRS) and TCR RNA copy counting, using CD8 T cells to do so. The full study reports these points: Naive libraries contained spiked-in Jurkat TCR RNA (approximately nine copies' worth), which is not part of the donor repertoire. Spiked-in Jurkat TCR RNA equal to a single cell's worth was reported to be detectable even within 1,100,000 naive CD8 T cells. Modeling estimated about three recovered TCR RNA copies per cell, compared with around 9.7 by digital PCR, which implies 30% to 35% capture efficiency. In CMV-specific effector cells, clones with more than 20 RNA copies accounted for over 97% of molecules, whereas in naive cells such clones accounted for under 1%. When barcode sub-clustering was not used, chimeric consensus sequences inflated TCR diversity, with chimeras reaching as high as 47%. Identical TCR molecules sharing a barcode could cause highly expanded clone sizes to be underestimated.

CDR1 and CDR2, per the germline V gene (reference sequence), are LNHDA and SQIVND. There are 15 amino acids in the CDR3, from cysteine to phenylalanine inclusive. Just the 45-base CDR3 DNA is kept, in frame starting at base 1. Regarding this clonotype: No cognate antigen has been identified for it. Its ends do not fully match the called genes, so a read error is possible.

Libraries of naive CD8 T cells were built from about 20,000 to 1,000,000 sorted cells, with 10%, 30% or 50% of the purified RNA used. On a BD FACSAria II, naive CD8 T cells were FACS-sorted as CD8+CD4-CCR7+CD45RA+ and collected into RLT Plus buffer. Detection sensitivity was tested by spiking Jurkat RNA equal to over 8 TCR copies' worth into samples containing roughly 17,000-1,000,000 naive CD8 T cells. Enrichment of CD8 T cells was done with RosetteSep CD8+ T Cell Enrichment Cocktail plus Ficoll-Paque, and ACK red cell lysis came afterward. Libraries came from PCR. Instrument on record: Illumina HiSeq 4000. Preparation of bulk TCR libraries followed a previously described approach, with the TCR primers listed in Table S5. The Qiagen AllPrep DNA/RNA kit was used to purify total RNA. Reads from multiple sequencing runs of the same library were pooled before analysis. Per the source publication's procedure: Reads were retained only if their TCR constant sequence matched exactly, and those retained reads were trimmed to 150 nt and grouped according to their 12-nt molecular barcodes. Reads inside each barcode group were sub-clustered using a 15% Levenshtein threshold, and a quality-weighted consensus sequence was constructed for each RNA molecule. Non-functional sequences were excluded, and lower-count sequences lying one edit away from another sequence were also excluded. On the basis of fitting two negative binomial distributions, barcode sub-clusters with fewer than 20% of the maximum read count were discarded. TCRdb trimmed public reads at Q25 via fastp, called clones via MiXCR and kept in-frame beta chains. Entries that share a CDR3 protein sequence are merged under the most common genes and DNA. The V and J calls reflect TCRdb's pipeline rather than the authors' work. The sample table contains some 320,000 distinct CDR3 sequences; only one count was recorded for about 20% of them. The ten largest clones capture under 0.95% of the sample.

The chain links TRBV19 with TRBJ2-3; 10 of the junction bases match TRBD1. Sequences were obtained from naive CD8+ T cells from blood, with Jurkat cell RNA spiked in. The cell subset or site label, as the study defines it: FACS-sorted CD8+CD4-CCR7+CD45RA+ naive T cells. The sequence was obtained from a human donor in good health. Some libraries in this study had Jurkat cell RNA spiked in. For the CDR3, the sequence is CASSIGDRGLGTQDF. The bases are TGTGCCAGTAGTATTGGGGACAGGGGACTAGGTACGCAGGATTTT.